This entry lists 19 T cell receptor beta chains sequenced from one sample in a study of breast tumors, draining lymph nodes, adjacent tissues. TCRdb recomputed calls from the multiplex PCR reads with MiXCR, one row per CDR3 protein. The sample has fewer than 140,000 distinct CDR3 sequences; 30% are singletons. Axillary draining lymph nodes of breast cancer patients supplied the node samples. Sequenced input: axillary lymph node tissue. Receptor source: a female donor with breast cancer. Some clones in this sample may be carry-over from other donors' samples.

The chain is built from TRBV6-1 and TRBJ2-5; 14 bases are shared with TRBD2. CDR3 length: 16 amino acids. The germline V gene encodes CDR1 MNHNS and CDR2 SASEGT. V lost 5 bases and J lost 6; bases outside the gene matches: 8. CDR3 DNA sequence: TGTGCCAGCAGTATGACTAGCGGGGGGGCACTAAAGACCCAGTACTTC. Translation gives CASSMTSGGALKTQYF.

This chain links TRBV6-5 with TRBJ2-1; D gene unclear. This CDR3 comprises 15 residues. The V gene's germline CDR1 is MNHEY and CDR2 SVGAGI. Trimming pared 7 bases from V and 1 base from J, leaving 14 bases between. In DNA, the CDR3 is TGTGCCAGCACTCTTAGGGTAGATTCCTACAATGAGCAGTTCTTC. It specifies CASTLRVDSYNEQFF.

This clonotype was picked up many times. The chain is built from TRBV19 and TRBJ2-2; D call uncertain. CDR3 length: 18 amino acids. Deletions cut 1 base from V and 4 bases from J, with 19 bases between. Germline CDR1 LNHDA, CDR2 SQIVND (reference sequence). CDR3 nucleotide sequence: TGTGCCAGTAGTATAGCCGCCCACTGGGATCGCGGCACCGGGGAGCTGTTTTTT. It specifies CASSIAAHWDRGTGELFF.

By frequency in the sample, this clonotype is medium-sized. V usage is TRBV25-1 and J usage is TRBJ1-6, with D perhaps matching TRBD1 (5 bases). This CDR3 is built from 14 residues. Germline lookup yields CDR1 MGHDK and CDR2 SYGVNS. V was cut by 3 bases and J by 7 bases, with 10 bases left in between. CDR3 region: CASSEGPRNSPLHF. The CDR3 DNA reads TGTGCCAGCAGTGAGGGACCGAGAAATTCACCCCTCCACTTT.

The chain combines TRBV6-1 with TRBJ1-1; weak D call: TRBD1 (6 bases). The CDR3 loop spans 13 amino acids. CDR1 MNHNS and CDR2 SASEGT come from the germline V gene. V lost 6 bases to trimming and J lost 11 bases, with 19 bases between them. The CDR3 loop reads CASRIRNREEAFF. The CDR3 DNA reads as TGTGCCAGCAGAATACGAAACAGGGAGGAGGCTTTCTTT.

This clonotype was counted many times. The genes are TRBV20-1 and TRBJ2-7; 8 bases are shared with TRBD2. Germline CDR1 and CDR2: DFQATT and SNEGSKA (reference sequence). Unmatched junction bases numbered 6, after V lost 3 bases and J lost 2 bases. This CDR3 is 14 amino acids long. As DNA, the CDR3 is TGCAGTGCTAGGAGCCGGGGGGGGACCTACGAGCAGTACTTC. Its translation is CSARSRGGTYEQYF.

The DNA of the CDR3 is TGTGCCAGCAGCGTTTCTAGCGGGGGCCGCACCGGGGAGCTGTTTTTT. Translating it yields CASSVSSGGRTGELFF. J is TRBJ2-2 and V is TRBV9, with 10 bases identical to TRBD2. CDR1 and CDR2 from the germline V gene are SGDLS and YYNGEE. V trimming: 2 bases; J trimming: 4 bases; junction bases outside the gene matches: 5. The CDR3 contains 16 residues. Supplemented by reference TRBV9 and TRBJ2-2, the full variable domain reads DSGVTQTPKHLITATGQRVTLRCSPRSGDLSVYWYQQSLDQGLQFLIQYYNGEERAKGNILERFSAQQFPDLHSELNLSSLELGDSALYFCASSVSSGGRTGELFFGEGSRLTVL.

There are many counts of this clonotype. The CDR3 DNA reads TGCGCCAGCAGCCGCGATAAAGGGACCGGGGATGGCTACACCTTC. Translation gives CASSRDKGTGDGYTF. The gene calls are TRBV4-1 and TRBJ1-2, with a tentative D call TRBD1 (5 bases). The germline V gene has CDR1 MGHRA and CDR2 YSYEKL. The CDR3 length is 15 residues. V shed 4 bases and J shed 6 bases, with 18 bases lying between them.

The sample holds many counts of this clonotype. This chain links TRBV9 with TRBJ1-2; D is unclear. V lost 0 bases and J 0 bases, leaving 6 bases between the germline ends. The CDR3 spans 14 residues. The germline V gene encodes CDR1 SGDLS and CDR2 YYNGEE. The CDR3 reads CASSVEATNYGYTF. The CDR3 bases are TGTGCCAGCAGCGTAGAGGCAACTAACTATGGCTACACCTTC.

With regard to this clonotype: This may be a read error, as it is one base from a much larger clone. This rearrangement joins TRBV6-6 to TRBJ2-1; the match to TRBD1 covers 7 bases. Germline CDR1 is MNHNY and CDR2 is SVGAGI (reference sequence). The CDR3 has 16 amino acids. V lost 5 bases, J lost 3 bases, and 10 bases stayed unmatched. CDR3: CASSTPGRGYYNEQFF. The CDR3 region has the DNA TGTGCCAGCAGTACCCCGGGCAGGGGGTACTACAATGAGCAGTTCTTC.

The chain carries TRBV6-5 and TRBJ2-3, with a tentative D call TRBD1 (6 bases). CDR3 length: 17 amino acids. Between the trimmed V and J ends, which lost 7 bases and 2 bases, there was a span of 22 bases. CDR1 and CDR2 (germline): MNHEY, SVGAGI. The CDR3 reads CASTHSSEGEFTDTQYF. CDR3 coding DNA: TGTGCCAGCACTCACTCCAGCGAGGGGGAGTTCACAGATACGCAGTATTTT.

The gene calls are TRBV12-3 or TRBV12-4 and TRBJ1-1, with 7 bases that match TRBD1. With V trimmed by 3 bases and J by 0 bases, 7 bases remained unmatched. The CDR3 runs to 16 residues. Here the CDR3 reads CASSFRAGGLNTEAFF. The CDR3 DNA follows: TGTGCCAGCAGTTTTAGGGCAGGGGGTTTGAACACTGAAGCTTTCTTT.

The gene calls are TRBV9 and TRBJ2-3; 11 bases map to TRBD2. After removal of 4 bases from V and 4 bases from J, the junction contained 11 bases not matched to a gene. Germline CDR1 reads SGDLS; CDR2 reads YYNGEE. CDR3 length equals 17 residues. This chain's CDR3 is CASSHSGGATGADTQYF. Here the CDR3 DNA reads TGTGCCAGCAGCCATAGCGGGGGGGCAACGGGGGCAGATACGCAGTATTTT.

CDR3 region: CASSLPRGTTGHTTSEQFF. CDR3 nucleotides: TGTGCCAGCAGCTTACCCCGAGGAACAACAGGTCACACTACAAGTGAGCAGTTCTTC. This rearrangement joins TRBV11-2 to TRBJ2-1, with D perhaps matching TRBD1 (5 bases). The CDR3 totals 19 residues. V was trimmed by 2 bases and J by 9 bases, leaving 29 bases between them. From germline, CDR1 is SGHAT and CDR2 FQNNGV.

This clonotype was picked up many times. The rearrangement links TRBV7-2 to TRBJ1-2; the match to TRBD1 covers 7 bases. The CDR3 is 14 residues long. Germline V gene data show CDR1 as SGHTA and CDR2 as FQGNSA. V shed 5 bases and J 4 bases; nucleotides not matched to a gene: 7. CDR3 DNA sequence: TGTGCCAGCAGCCCCGACAGGGCGCGCTATGGCTACACCTTC. Protein: CASSPDRARYGYTF.

The chain is built from TRBV14 and TRBJ2-1, with 8 nucleotides matching TRBD2. This CDR3 has 15 amino acids. CDR1 SGHDN and CDR2 FVKESK come from the germline V gene. V lost 5 bases, J lost 4 bases, and 7 bases stayed unmatched. The CDR3 is CASSNGGGVYNEQFF. DNA of the CDR3: TGTGCCAGCAGCAACGGGGGGGGGGTGTACAATGAGCAGTTCTTC.

This chain uses TRBV5-4 with TRBJ2-5; D is ambiguous. Trimming stripped 6 bases from V and 7 bases from J, with 16 bases between. The CDR3 covers 13 residues. CDR1 and CDR2 from the germline V gene are SGHNT and YYREEE (reference sequence). This chain's CDR3 is CASNTGTRATQYF. In DNA, the CDR3 is TGTGCCAGCAACACCGGAACAAGGGCGACCCAGTACTTC.

This rearrangement joins TRBV25-1 to TRBJ1-2; 9 nucleotides align to TRBD1. Germline loops: CDR1 MGHDK, CDR2 SYGVNS. The V segment lost 5 bases and the J segment 7 bases; nucleotides outside the gene matches: 17. The CDR3 has 17 residues. In DNA, the CDR3 is TGTGCCAGCAGTCCCCCTCGTCCGGGACAGGGCCCCTCTGGCTACACCTTC. This encodes CASSPPRPGQGPSGYTF.

Comment on this clonotype: In this CDR3 the conserved last residue, phenylalanine or tryptophan, is missing, so a read error is likely. V is TRBV6-5 and J is TRBJ2-7; 8 nucleotides align to TRBD1. Germline assignment: CDR1 MNHEY and CDR2 SVGAGI. The CDR3 is 15 amino acids. The CDR3 coding sequence is TGTGCCAGCAGTCACTCTCGACAGGGGACGGACGAGCAGTACTCC. The encoded protein is CASSHSRQGTDEQYS.